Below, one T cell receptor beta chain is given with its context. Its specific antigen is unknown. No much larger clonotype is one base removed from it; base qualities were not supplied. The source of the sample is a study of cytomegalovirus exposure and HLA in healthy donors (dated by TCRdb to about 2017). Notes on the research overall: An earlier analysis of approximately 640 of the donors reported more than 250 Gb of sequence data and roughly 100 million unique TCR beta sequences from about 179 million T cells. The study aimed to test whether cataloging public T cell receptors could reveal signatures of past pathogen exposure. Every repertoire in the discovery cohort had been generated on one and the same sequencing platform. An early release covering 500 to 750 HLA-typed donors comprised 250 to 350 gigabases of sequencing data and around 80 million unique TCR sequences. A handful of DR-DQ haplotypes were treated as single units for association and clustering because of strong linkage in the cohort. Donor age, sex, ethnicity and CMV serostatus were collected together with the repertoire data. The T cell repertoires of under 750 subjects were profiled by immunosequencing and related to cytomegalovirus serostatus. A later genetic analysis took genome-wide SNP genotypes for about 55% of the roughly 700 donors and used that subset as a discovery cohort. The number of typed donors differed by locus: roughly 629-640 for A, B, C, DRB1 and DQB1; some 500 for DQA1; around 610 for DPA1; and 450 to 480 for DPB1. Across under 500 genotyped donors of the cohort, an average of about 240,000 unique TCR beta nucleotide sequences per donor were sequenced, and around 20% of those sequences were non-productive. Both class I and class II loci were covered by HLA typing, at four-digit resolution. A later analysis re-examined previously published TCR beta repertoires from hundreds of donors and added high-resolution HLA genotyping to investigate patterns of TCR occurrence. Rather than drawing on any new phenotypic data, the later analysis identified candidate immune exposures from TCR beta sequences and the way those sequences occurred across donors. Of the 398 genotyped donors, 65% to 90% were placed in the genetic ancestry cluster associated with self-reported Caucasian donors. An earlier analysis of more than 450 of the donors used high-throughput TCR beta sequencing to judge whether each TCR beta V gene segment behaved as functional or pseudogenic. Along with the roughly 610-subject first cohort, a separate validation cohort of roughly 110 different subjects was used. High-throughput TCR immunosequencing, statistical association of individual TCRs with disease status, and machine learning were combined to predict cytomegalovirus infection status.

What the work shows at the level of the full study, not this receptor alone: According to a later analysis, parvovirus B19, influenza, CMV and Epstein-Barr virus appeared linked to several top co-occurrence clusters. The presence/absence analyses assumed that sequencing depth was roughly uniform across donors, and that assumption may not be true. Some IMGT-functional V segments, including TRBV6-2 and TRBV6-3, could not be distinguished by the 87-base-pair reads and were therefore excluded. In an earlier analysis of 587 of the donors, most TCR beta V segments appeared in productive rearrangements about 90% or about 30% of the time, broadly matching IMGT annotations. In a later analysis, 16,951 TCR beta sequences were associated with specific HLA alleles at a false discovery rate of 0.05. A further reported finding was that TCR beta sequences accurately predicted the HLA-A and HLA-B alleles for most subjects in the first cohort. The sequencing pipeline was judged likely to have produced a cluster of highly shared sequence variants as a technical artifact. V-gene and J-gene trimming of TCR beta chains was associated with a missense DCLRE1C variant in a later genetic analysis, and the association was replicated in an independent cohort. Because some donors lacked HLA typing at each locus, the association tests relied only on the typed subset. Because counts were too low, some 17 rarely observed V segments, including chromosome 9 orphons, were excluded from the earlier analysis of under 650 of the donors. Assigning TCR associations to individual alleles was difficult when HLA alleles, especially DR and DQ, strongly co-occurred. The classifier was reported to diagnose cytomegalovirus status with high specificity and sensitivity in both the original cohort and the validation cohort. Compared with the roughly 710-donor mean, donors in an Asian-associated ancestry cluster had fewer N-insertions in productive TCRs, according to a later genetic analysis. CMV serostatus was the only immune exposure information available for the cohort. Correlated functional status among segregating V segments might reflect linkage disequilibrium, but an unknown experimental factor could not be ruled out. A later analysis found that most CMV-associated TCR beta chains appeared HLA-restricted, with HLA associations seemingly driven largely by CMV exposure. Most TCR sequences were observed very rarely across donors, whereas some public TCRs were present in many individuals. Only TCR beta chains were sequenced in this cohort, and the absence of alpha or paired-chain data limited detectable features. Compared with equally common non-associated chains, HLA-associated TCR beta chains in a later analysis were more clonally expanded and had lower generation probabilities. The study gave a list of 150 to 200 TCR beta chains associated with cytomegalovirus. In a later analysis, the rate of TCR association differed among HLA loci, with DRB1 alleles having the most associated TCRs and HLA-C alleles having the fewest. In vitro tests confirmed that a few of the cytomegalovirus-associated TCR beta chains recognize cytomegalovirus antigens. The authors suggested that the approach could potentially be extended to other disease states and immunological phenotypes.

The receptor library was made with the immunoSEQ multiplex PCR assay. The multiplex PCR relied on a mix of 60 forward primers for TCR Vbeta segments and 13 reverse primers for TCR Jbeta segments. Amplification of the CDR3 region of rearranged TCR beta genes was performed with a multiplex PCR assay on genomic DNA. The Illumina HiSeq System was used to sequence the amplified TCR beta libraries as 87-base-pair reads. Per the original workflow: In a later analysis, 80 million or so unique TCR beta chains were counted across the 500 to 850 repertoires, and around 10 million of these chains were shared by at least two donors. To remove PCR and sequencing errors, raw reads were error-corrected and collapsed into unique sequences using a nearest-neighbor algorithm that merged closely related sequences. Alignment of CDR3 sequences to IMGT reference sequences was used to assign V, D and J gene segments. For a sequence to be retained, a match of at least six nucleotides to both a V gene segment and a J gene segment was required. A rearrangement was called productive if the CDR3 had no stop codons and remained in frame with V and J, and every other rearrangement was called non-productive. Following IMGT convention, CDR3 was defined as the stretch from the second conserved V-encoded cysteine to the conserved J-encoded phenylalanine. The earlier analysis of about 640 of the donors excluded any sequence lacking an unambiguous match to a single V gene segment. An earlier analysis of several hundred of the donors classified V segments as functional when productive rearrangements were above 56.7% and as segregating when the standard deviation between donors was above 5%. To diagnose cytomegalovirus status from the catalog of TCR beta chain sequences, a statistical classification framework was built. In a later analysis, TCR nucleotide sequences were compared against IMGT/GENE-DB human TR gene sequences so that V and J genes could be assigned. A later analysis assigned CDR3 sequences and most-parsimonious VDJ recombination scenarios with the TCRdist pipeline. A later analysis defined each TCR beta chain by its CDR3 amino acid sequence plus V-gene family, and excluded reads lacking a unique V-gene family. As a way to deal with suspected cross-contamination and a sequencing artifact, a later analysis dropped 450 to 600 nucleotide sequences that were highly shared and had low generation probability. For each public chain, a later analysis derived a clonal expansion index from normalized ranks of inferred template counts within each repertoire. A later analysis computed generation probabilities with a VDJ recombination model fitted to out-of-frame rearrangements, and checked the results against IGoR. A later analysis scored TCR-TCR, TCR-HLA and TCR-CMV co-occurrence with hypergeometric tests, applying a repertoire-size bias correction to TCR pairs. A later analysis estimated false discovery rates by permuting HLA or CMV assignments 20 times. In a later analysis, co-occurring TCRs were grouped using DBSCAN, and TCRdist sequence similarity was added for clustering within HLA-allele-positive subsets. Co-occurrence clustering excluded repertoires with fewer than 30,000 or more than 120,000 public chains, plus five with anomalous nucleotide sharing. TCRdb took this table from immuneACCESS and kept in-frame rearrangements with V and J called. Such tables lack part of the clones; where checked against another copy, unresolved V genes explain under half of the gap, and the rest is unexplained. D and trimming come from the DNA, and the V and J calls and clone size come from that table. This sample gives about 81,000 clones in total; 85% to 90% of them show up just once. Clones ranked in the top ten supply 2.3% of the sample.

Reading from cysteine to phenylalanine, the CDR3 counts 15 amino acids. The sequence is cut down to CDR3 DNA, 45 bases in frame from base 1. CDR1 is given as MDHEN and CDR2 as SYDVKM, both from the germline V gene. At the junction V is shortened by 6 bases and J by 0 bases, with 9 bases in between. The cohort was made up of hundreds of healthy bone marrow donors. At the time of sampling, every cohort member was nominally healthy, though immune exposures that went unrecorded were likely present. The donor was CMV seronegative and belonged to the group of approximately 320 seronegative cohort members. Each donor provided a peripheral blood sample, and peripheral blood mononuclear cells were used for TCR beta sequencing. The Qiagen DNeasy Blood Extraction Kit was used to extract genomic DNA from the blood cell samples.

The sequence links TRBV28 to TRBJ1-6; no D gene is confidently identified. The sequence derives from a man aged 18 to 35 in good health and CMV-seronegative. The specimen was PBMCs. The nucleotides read TGTGCCAGCAGGCTAGAACTCTCCTATAATTCACCCCTCCACTTT. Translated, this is CASRLELSYNSPLHF.